The following is a TCR beta chain sequence with its context. What it recognizes is unknown. The sample originates from a study of Ad26.COV2.S vaccination and SARS-CoV-2 variants. The treatment denotes: around 19 received Ad26.COV2.S at low or high dose, single or two shots; 5 received placebo; per-sample allocation not given. Sampling took place 63 days after the first vaccine or placebo injection. Per germline, CDR1 SNHLY and CDR2 FYNNEI. This CDR3 spans 14 amino acids. With V trimmed by 6 bases and J by 4 bases, 2 bases remained unmatched. Study results and caveats: Vaccine recipients had higher spike-specific TCR breadth than placebo recipients. A substantial breadth of spike-specific CD8+ and CD4+ T cell responses after vaccination has been reported.

Method: immunoSEQ multiplex PCR; TCRdb's copy keeps in-frame clones and lacks some. The sample shows hundreds of thousands of clones, more than 70% of them seen only once. The origin of this receptor is a person aged 18-60 years who received the Ad26.COV2.S COVID-19 vaccine or a placebo. This chain uses TRBV2 with TRBJ2-7; the match to TRBD2 covers 14 bases. Specimen: peripheral blood, collected in a trial of Ad26.COV2.S vaccine versus placebo. The CDR3 DNA reads TGTGCCAGCAGGGGGACTAGCGGGAGTTACGAGCAGTACTTC. Translation gives CASRGTSGSYEQYF.